These 32 T cell receptor beta chains share one sample of origin, sequenced in a study of OX40 agonist ivuxolimab in advanced cancers. Repertoires were generated with immunoSEQ multiplex PCR, while TCRdb's copy carries only in-frame clones and drops some. The sample carries some 69,000 clones, 88% recorded once. Source: CD4+ or CD8+ T cells sorted from blood, taken in a trial of the OX40 agonist ivuxolimab. The receptors were sampled from an adult with an advanced solid tumor such as melanoma, head and neck, liver or kidney cancer.

CDR3 residues: CASRDGGATGELFF. The CDR3, as DNA: TGTGCCAGTAGGGACGGGGGGGCCACCGGGGAGCTGTTTTTT. The chain recombines TRBV9 with TRBJ2-2, with 8 nucleotides matching TRBD2. The CDR3 runs to 14 residues. V was clipped by 8 bases and J by 4 bases; unmatched bases: 7. Germline values: CDR1 SGDLS, CDR2 YYNGEE.

The rearrangement joins TRBV19 to TRBJ2-3, with 15 bases that match TRBD2. CDR3 length: 20 amino acids. CDR1 and CDR2 (germline): LNHDA, SQIVND (reference sequence). The V gene end was trimmed by 5 bases and the J gene end by 0 bases; junction bases not matched to a gene: 12. This chain's CDR3 is CASSPRTSGRAFLSTDTQYF. CDR3 sequence (DNA): TGTGCCAGTAGTCCCCGGACTAGCGGGAGGGCCTTCCTTAGCACAGATACGCAGTATTTT. Full variable domain (remainder filled in from reference TRBV19 and TRBJ2-3): DGGITQSPKYLFRKEGQNVTLSCEQNLNHDAMYWYRQDPGQGLRLIYYSQIVNDFQKGDIAEGYSVSREKKESFPLTVTSAQKNPTAFYLCASSPRTSGRAFLSTDTQYFGPGTRLTVL.

The chain links TRBV11-2 to TRBJ2-7, with a weak D call TRBD2 (5 bases). From germline, CDR1 is SGHAT and CDR2 FQNNGV. The CDR3 is 12 residues long. With 0 bases removed from V and 6 bases from J, the gap between germline ends came to 6 bases. The CDR3 DNA follows: TGTGCCAGCAGCTTAGATCGGGGCGAGCAGTACTTC. It yields the protein CASSLDRGEQYF.

The chain links TRBV28 to TRBJ1-5; D ambiguous. Germline CDR1 MDHEN, CDR2 SYDVKM. The length of the CDR3 is 15 residues. V was trimmed by 5 bases and J by 2 bases, leaving 13 bases between them. DNA for the CDR3: TGTGCCAGCAGTCTCTATTCGGATGGCAATCAGCCCCAGCATTTT. Protein product: CASSLYSDGNQPQHF. The full variable domain, in which reference TRBV28 and TRBJ1-5 provide the parts outside the CDR3, is DVKVTQSSRYLVKRTGEKVFLECVQDMDHENMFWYRQDPGLGLRLIYFSYDVKMKEKGDIPEGYSVSREKKERFSLILESASTNQTSMYLCASSLYSDGNQPQHFGDGTRLSIL.

This chain uses TRBV27 with TRBJ2-1; perhaps TRBD2 as D (5 bases). The CDR3 covers 13 residues. CDR1 MNHEY and CDR2 SMNVEV come from the germline V gene (reference sequence). The V and J ends lost 7 bases and 6 bases respectively, with 13 bases between them. The CDR3 spells CASTLRGGNEQFF. The CDR3 nucleotides are TGTGCCAGCACCTTAAGAGGAGGCAATGAGCAGTTCTTC.

The J gene is TRBJ2-5, the V gene TRBV27; a weak D match, TRBD1 (6 bases). CDR1 and CDR2 from the germline V gene are MNHEY and SMNVEV (reference sequence). This CDR3 region has 14 residues. V dropped 8 bases and J dropped 1 base, with 14 bases sitting between them. In DNA form, the CDR3 reads TGTGCCAGCGGAAGACAGGCGCTCCAAGAGACCCAGTACTTC. Translating gives CASGRQALQETQYF.

This sequence joins TRBV28 and TRBJ2-7; 9 nucleotides match TRBD1. The V gene end was trimmed by 3 bases and the J gene end by 2 bases; junction bases not matched to a gene: 14. Germline V CDR1 and CDR2: MDHEN, SYDVKM. The CDR3 contains 18 residues. In nucleotides, the CDR3 is TGTGCCAGCAGTTTGGCACCCACGTGGGGACAGGGAACCTACGAGCAGTACTTC. This encodes CASSLAPTWGQGTYEQYF.

The rearrangement uses TRBV9 and TRBJ2-7; 15 nucleotides line up with TRBD2. This CDR3 region has 19 residues. The junction had 9 bases not matched to a gene; V was cut back by 0 bases and J by 2 bases. Germline loops: CDR1 SGDLS, CDR2 YYNGEE. The DNA of the CDR3 is TGTGCCAGCAGCGTAGGGCCAGGCGGACTAGCGGGAGGGACCTACGAGCAGTACTTC. Encoded protein: CASSVGPGGLAGGTYEQYF. Full variable domain (missing parts from reference TRBV9 and TRBJ2-7): DSGVTQTPKHLITATGQRVTLRCSPRSGDLSVYWYQQSLDQGLQFLIQYYNGEERAKGNILERFSAQQFPDLHSELNLSSLELGDSALYFCASSVGPGGLAGGTYEQYFGPGTRLTVT.

The genes are TRBV2 and TRBJ1-5, with 10 bases aligning to TRBD1. CDR3 length: 16 amino acids. The V segment lost 4 bases and the J segment 4 bases; nucleotides outside the gene matches: 7. Germline CDR1 reads SNHLY; CDR2 reads FYNNEI. CDR3 sequence: CASSGGQGVTNQPQHF. As DNA, the CDR3 is TGTGCCAGCAGTGGCGGACAGGGGGTCACTAATCAGCCCCAGCATTTT.

V and J are TRBV5-6 and TRBJ2-7, with D uncertain. CDR1 SGHDT and CDR2 YYEEEE come from the germline V gene. The V end was cut by 4 bases, the J end by 3 bases, with 8 bases between. The CDR3 sequence is 12 residues long. The chain's CDR3 is CASSKTGYEQYF. CDR3 in DNA: TGTGCCAGCAGCAAGACGGGCTACGAGCAGTACTTC.

CDR3 loop: CASSVESSNQPQHF. DNA for the CDR3: TGTGCCAGCTCGGTGGAATCTAGCAATCAGCCCCAGCATTTT. The V gene is TRBV2, the J gene TRBJ1-5; D gene uncertain. The CDR3 totals 14 residues. Per germline, CDR1 SNHLY and CDR2 FYNNEI. Trimming removed 8 bases from V and 0 bases from J, with 11 bases in between.

This chain uses TRBV13 with TRBJ2-1, with 16 bases that match TRBD2. Losses at the gene ends were 5 bases for V and 7 bases for J; bases not matched to a gene: 14. CDR1 and CDR2 from the germline V gene are PRHDT and FYEKMQ (reference sequence). CDR3 length equals 19 residues. DNA of the CDR3: TGTGCCAGCAGCCCGGGACTAGCGGGAGGGCGGAGGCTTGTAAATGAGCAGTTCTTC. Translating it yields CASSPGLAGGRRLVNEQFF.

V gene TRBV11-2 combines with J gene TRBJ1-5; 8 nucleotides line up with TRBD1. The CDR3 runs 15 residues. Germline CDR1 reads SGHAT; CDR2 reads FQNNGV. V shed 1 base and J 6 bases; nucleotides not matched to a gene: 5. The CDR3 region has the DNA TGTGCCAGCAGCTTAGGCTCAGGGGGCTTTCAGCCCCAGCATTTT. Protein product: CASSLGSGGFQPQHF. Full variable domain (outside the CDR3, taken from reference TRBV11-2 and TRBJ1-5): EAGVAQSPRYKIIEKRQSVAFWCNPISGHATLYWYQQILGQGPKLLIQFQNNGVVDDSQLPKDRFSAERLKGVDSTLKIQPAKLEDSAVYLCASSLGSGGFQPQHFGDGTRLSIL.

This rearrangement joins TRBV14 to TRBJ2-5; D is ambiguous. With 6 bases removed from V and 5 bases from J, the gap between germline ends came to 7 bases. This CDR3 region has 11 residues. The germline CDR1 and CDR2 sequences are SGHDN and FVKESK. In nucleotides, the CDR3 is TGTGCCAGCAGAAGGGCGGAGACCCAGTACTTC. It encodes CASRRAETQYF.

This chain links TRBV15 with TRBJ2-2; 8 bases map to TRBD2. V lost 0 bases and J lost 0; bases outside the gene matches: 0. The CDR3 spans 16 residues. Germline V gives CDR1 LNHNV, CDR2 YYDKDF (reference sequence). This CDR3 is CATSRDSGANTGELFF. The CDR3 region has the DNA TGTGCCACCAGCAGAGATAGCGGGGCGAACACCGGGGAGCTGTTTTTT.

V is TRBV9 and J is TRBJ1-2; D not certain. The germline CDR1 and CDR2 sequences are SGDLS and YYNGEE. This CDR3 contains 12 residues. Trimming cost V 0 bases and J 2 bases, with 2 bases left between them. CDR3 sequence: CASSVENYGYTF. The DNA for the CDR3 is TGTGCCAGCAGCGTAGAGAACTATGGCTACACCTTC.

The gene calls are TRBV10-3 and TRBJ2-2; D is unresolved. This CDR3 is built from 14 residues. Germline values: CDR1 ENHRY, CDR2 SYGVKD. Trimming pared 4 bases from V and 0 bases from J, leaving 6 bases between. CDR3 loop: CAISGKPNTGELFF. The CDR3 coding sequence is TGTGCCATCAGTGGCAAACCGAACACCGGGGAGCTGTTTTTT.

The J gene is TRBJ1-4, the V gene TRBV7-2; D unclear. The CDR3 runs to 17 residues. Trimming cost V 1 base and J 7 bases, with 19 bases left between them. Germline V gives CDR1 SGHTA, CDR2 FQGNSA. The CDR3 spells CASSLGVGGSVAEKLFF. As DNA, the CDR3 is TGTGCCAGCAGCTTAGGCGTTGGCGGGTCAGTGGCTGAAAAACTGTTTTTT. Full variable domain (rest looked up from reference TRBV7-2 and TRBJ1-4): GAGVSQSPSNKVTEKGKDVELRCDPISGHTALYWYRQSLGQGLEFLIYFQGNSAPDKSGLPSDRFSAERTGGSVSTLTIQRTQQEDSAVYLCASSLGVGGSVAEKLFFGSGTQLSVL.

The genes are TRBV6-5 and TRBJ2-2; 7 bases are a match to TRBD2. Trimming at V came to 7 bases and at J to 0 bases, leaving 5 bases not matched to a gene. This CDR3 is 15 amino acids long. The germline V gene encodes CDR1 MNHEY and CDR2 SVGAGI. The CDR3 loop is CASTRLAPNTGELFF. In DNA, the CDR3 is TGTGCCAGCACTCGACTAGCCCCGAACACCGGGGAGCTGTTTTTT.

The chain uses TRBV19 and TRBJ2-1; possible D gene TRBD1, 5 bases. Trimming pared 6 bases from V and 1 base from J, leaving 10 bases between. This CDR3 contains 14 residues. CDR1 and CDR2 (germline): LNHDA, SQIVND (reference sequence). CDR3 loop: CASRVGPSYNEQFF. In DNA form, the CDR3 reads TGTGCCAGTAGGGTGGGGCCTTCCTACAATGAGCAGTTCTTC.

The V call is TRBV2, the J call TRBJ2-2; D may be TRBD1 (5 bases). The ends were cut back, 4 bases at V and 7 bases at J, with 10 bases in the middle. Germline lookup yields CDR1 SNHLY and CDR2 FYNNEI. This CDR3 comprises 13 residues. The CDR3 sequence is CASSVQGLGELFF. CDR3 DNA sequence: TGTGCCAGCAGTGTCCAGGGCCTCGGGGAGCTGTTTTTT.

This sequence joins TRBV28 and TRBJ1-2; 7 bases fit TRBD1. With V trimmed by 7 bases and J by 3 bases, 8 bases remained unmatched. Germline V lookup: CDR1 MDHEN, CDR2 SYDVKM. The length of the CDR3 is 14 residues. The CDR3 DNA is TGTGCCAGCATCCAGGGGGGACAAGACTATGGCTACACCTTC. This encodes CASIQGGQDYGYTF.

The chain has TRBV7-6 and TRBJ1-4; D remains unclear. There are 13 residues in the CDR3. The V end lost 2 bases, the J end lost 2 bases, and 3 bases lay between the germline ends. Germline CDR1 is SGHVS and CDR2 is FNYEAQ. The CDR3 DNA reads as TGTGCCAGCAGCTTAACGACTAATGAAAAACTGTTTTTT. It encodes CASSLTTNEKLFF. Full variable domain (remainder filled in from reference TRBV7-6 and TRBJ1-4): GAGVSQSPRYKVTKRGQDVALRCDPISGHVSLYWYRQALGQGPEFLTYFNYEAQQDKSGLPNDRFSAERPEGSISTLTIQRTEQRDSAMYRCASSLTTNEKLFFGSGTQLSVL.

This clone was seen a single time. This rearrangement joins TRBV18 to TRBJ1-1, with TRBD1 as a possible D gene (6 bases). V lost 3 bases and J 3 bases, leaving 8 bases between the germline ends. Germline V lookup: CDR1 KGHSH, CDR2 LQKENI. CDR3 length equals 13 residues. CDR3 nucleotides: TGTGCCAGCTCACCGGACAGACACACTGAAGCTTTCTTT. It encodes CASSPDRHTEAFF.

On this clone: One end of the junction is discordant with germline, which a read error may explain. This same CDR3 is encoded by further DNA sequences in the sample. V is TRBV27 and J is TRBJ2-7; 9 nucleotides agree with TRBD1. CDR1 MNHEY and CDR2 SMNVEV come from the germline V gene (reference sequence). The CDR3 loop spans 14 amino acids. As DNA, the CDR3 is TGTGCCAGCAGTTTTGGGACAGGGTCCTACGAACAGTACTTC. Its translation: CASSFGTGSYEQYF.

The sample holds one count of this clone. This CDR3 reads CASSHTDKGISSSPLHF. The CDR3 coding sequence is TGTGCCAGCTCCCATACCGACAAGGGGATTAGTAGTTCACCCCTCCACTTT. The V call is TRBV18, the J call TRBJ1-6; tentative D call: TRBD1 (5 bases). The CDR3 contains 17 residues. With 6 bases removed from V and 9 bases from J, the gap between germline ends came to 24 bases. Germline V gives CDR1 KGHSH, CDR2 LQKENI.

This chain uses TRBV2 with TRBJ2-2; either TRBD1 or TRBD2 may fit D (5 bases each). V was pared by 5 bases and J by 0 bases, with 10 bases between. CDR3 length: 15 amino acids. Germline CDR1 and CDR2: SNHLY and FYNNEI. The DNA for the CDR3 is TGTGCCAGCAGTTTACGGGGACCGAACACCGGGGAGCTGTTTTTT. Its translation: CASSLRGPNTGELFF. Variable domain in full (rest from reference TRBV2 and TRBJ2-2): EPEVTQTPSHQVTQMGQEVILRCVPISNHLYFYWYRQILGQKVEFLVSFYNNEISEKSEIFDDQFSVERPDGSNFTLKIRSTKLEDSAMYFCASSLRGPNTGELFFGEGSRLTVL.

The chain uses TRBV27 and TRBJ2-3, with D perhaps matching TRBD1 or TRBD2 (5 bases each). The germline CDR1 and CDR2 sequences are MNHEY and SMNVEV (reference sequence). The V and J ends lost 1 base and 3 bases respectively, with 11 bases between them. The CDR3 runs 15 residues. The CDR3 sequence: CASSLWQGRTDTQYF. DNA of the CDR3: TGTGCCAGCAGTTTATGGCAGGGACGGACAGATACGCAGTATTTT.

The chain is built from TRBV7-2 and TRBJ2-3; 9 nucleotides agree with TRBD2. V shed 2 bases and J 4 bases; nucleotides not matched to a gene: 7. From germline, CDR1 is SGHTA and CDR2 FQGNSA. This CDR3 contains 16 residues. DNA of the CDR3: TGTGCCAGCAGCTTATGGGGACTAGCACGCGCAGATACGCAGTATTTT. This sequence encodes CASSLWGLARADTQYF.

The chain joins TRBV19 to TRBJ1-1; D may be TRBD1 (5 bases). This CDR3 has 14 residues. Looked up from germline, CDR1 is LNHDA and CDR2 is SQIVND (reference sequence). The V end lost 5 bases, the J end lost 3 bases, and 13 bases lay between the germline ends. Here the CDR3 reads CASSVRDSHTEAFF. CDR3 coding DNA: TGTGCCAGTAGTGTCAGGGATTCTCACACTGAAGCTTTCTTT.

The V call is TRBV19, the J call TRBJ2-1; D gene uncertain. Trimming took 2 bases from V and 6 from J, leaving 11 bases between them. The length of the CDR3 is 14 residues. Per the germline V gene, CDR1 is LNHDA and CDR2 is SQIVND (reference sequence). CDR3 sequence: CASSILWQTNEQFF. The CDR3 DNA is TGTGCCAGTAGTATACTCTGGCAGACCAATGAGCAGTTCTTC.

This clone appeared a few times. The genes are TRBV4-1 and TRBJ1-1, with D perhaps matching TRBD1 (5 bases). With 1 base removed from V and 1 base from J, the gap between germline ends came to 16 bases. The CDR3 has 17 amino acids. CDR1 is MGHRA and CDR2 is YSYEKL in the germline V gene. The CDR3 is CASSQGVTRGRNTEAFF. Written as DNA, the CDR3 is TGCGCCAGCAGCCAAGGAGTTACAAGGGGCAGGAACACTGAAGCTTTCTTT.